This T cell receptor (beta chain) came from a study of T-cell reconstitution after alpha-beta-depleted transplantation in children. Comment on this clonotype: Its antigen is currently unknown.

Germline V gene lookup returns CDR1 SQVTM and CDR2 ANQGSEA. V was clipped by 7 bases and J by 2 bases, with 17 bases between them. The CDR3 is made up of 14 amino acids. Researchers prepared the TCRbeta library using unique molecular identifiers, the study reports. Via MiXCR, TCRdb re-called the PCR reads, giving one row per CDR3 protein. In the table there are just under 350,000 distinct CDR3 sequences, roughly 15% of which are singletons. Notes on the study in general: Alpha-beta T cells present about two months after transplant were reported to originate from several hundred expanded graft clones. Surviving recipient T cells and intrathymic progenitors accounted for some patients' high TCRbeta diversity at day 60.

The receptor comes from a male patient aged 2-15 years who had a stem cell transplant for acute lymphoblastic leukemia, so the T cells may come from the graft donor. The source material was PBMCs, mostly from graft donor cells, sampled 360 days after TCRalphabeta/CD19-depleted stem cell transplant. This chain connects TRBV29-1 to TRBJ1-2; D is unresolved. CDR3: CSAAGEEENYGYTF. The CDR3 nucleotides read TGCAGCGCCGCCGGGGAGGAGGAAAACTATGGCTACACCTTC.